Below, 20 T cell receptor beta chains from the same sample are listed, as sequenced in a study of T cell responses to AZD1222 COVID-19 vaccine. Sequencing used immunoSEQ multiplex PCR; TCRdb keeps in-frame clones, though not all of them. The sample yields more than 140,000 clones, about 91% seen once. The starting material was peripheral blood, obtained on day 0 of MenACWY control vaccination. All receptors come from an adult in good health.

The J gene is TRBJ1-1, the V gene TRBV18, with TRBD1 identical over 7 bases. The germline CDR1 and CDR2 sequences are KGHSH and LQKENI. The CDR3 has 13 amino acids. Trimming cost V 2 bases and J 3 bases; bases outside gene matches: 0. CDR3 residues: CASSPGQDTEAFF. The CDR3 DNA reads as TGTGCCAGCTCACCAGGACAGGACACTGAAGCTTTCTTT.

This clone has a handful of counts. The gene calls are TRBV6-5 and TRBJ2-3; maybe TRBD1 (7 bases). Germline lookup yields CDR1 MNHEY and CDR2 SVGAGI. Trimming took off 7 bases at V and 4 bases at J, with 12 bases between the two ends. This CDR3 comprises 13 residues. The CDR3 spells CASTPGGSDTQYF. In DNA, the CDR3 is TGTGCCAGCACGCCAGGGGGGTCAGATACGCAGTATTTT.

This sequence joins TRBV6-2 or TRBV6-3 and TRBJ2-7, with no clear D. Germline values: CDR1 MNHEY, CDR2 SVGEGT. The CDR3 totals 13 residues. Trimming shortened V by 6 bases and J by 2 bases, and 11 bases separated the two germline ends. The CDR3 spells CASSLGHPYEQYF. CDR3 bases: TGTGCCAGCAGCCTCGGCCACCCCTACGAGCAGTACTTC.

V and J are TRBV2 and TRBJ1-1; the match to TRBD1 covers 7 bases. Trimming at V came to 6 bases and at J to 2 bases, leaving 3 bases not matched to a gene. The V gene's germline CDR1 is SNHLY and CDR2 FYNNEI. This CDR3 comprises 13 residues. CDR3 protein: CASSWDSNTEAFF. The CDR3 bases are TGTGCCAGCAGCTGGGACAGTAACACTGAAGCTTTCTTT.

The chain uses TRBV7-9 and TRBJ2-1, with 10 bases aligning to TRBD2. The junction had 11 bases not matched to a gene; V was cut back by 2 bases and J by 4 bases. This CDR3 spans 18 amino acids. The germline CDR1 and CDR2 sequences are SEHNR and FQNEAQ (reference sequence). The CDR3 loop reads CASSLPFKLAGKYNEQFF. Written as DNA, the CDR3 is TGTGCCAGCAGCTTACCCTTTAAACTAGCGGGAAAGTACAATGAGCAGTTCTTC.

CDR3 residues: CASSLLGAPTNEKLFF. The CDR3, as DNA: TGCGCCAGCAGCTTGTTGGGGGCGCCGACTAATGAAAAACTGTTTTTT. The rearrangement uses TRBV5-1 and TRBJ1-4, with D possibly TRBD1 on 6 matching bases. The CDR3 sequence is 16 residues long. From germline, CDR1 is SGHRS and CDR2 YFSETQ. Trimming removed 1 base at V and 2 bases at J, with 12 bases between. The variable domain in full, with the rest retrieved from reference TRBV5-1 and TRBJ1-4, is KAGVTQTPRYLIKTRGQQVTLSCSPISGHRSVSWYQQTPGQGLQFLFEYFSETQRNKGNFPGRFSGRQFSNSRSEMNVSTLELGDSALYLCASSLLGAPTNEKLFFGSGTQLSVL.

The rearrangement uses TRBV27 and TRBJ1-5; no definite D call. This CDR3 comprises 14 residues. V was clipped by 4 bases and J by 7 bases, with 14 bases between them. Germline V CDR1 and CDR2: MNHEY, SMNVEV (reference sequence). The CDR3 DNA is TGTGCCAGCAGTTACTCTTCCCTGGGCCAGCCCCAGCATTTT. This gives the protein CASSYSSLGQPQHF.

This clone has more than one count but fewer than ten. V gene TRBV6-5 combines with J gene TRBJ1-2; D call uncertain. The V end lost 4 bases, the J end lost 2 bases, and 5 bases lay between the germline ends. Germline V lookup: CDR1 MNHEY, CDR2 SVGAGI. The length of the CDR3 is 12 residues. CDR3 coding DNA: TGTGCCAGCAGTTTTCAGAACTATGGCTACACCTTC. Amino acid sequence: CASSFQNYGYTF.

The chain uses TRBV20-1 and TRBJ2-1; D is unresolved. V was cut by 3 bases and J by 5 bases, with 5 bases left in between. Germline CDR1 DFQATT, CDR2 SNEGSKA (reference sequence). This CDR3 has 11 amino acids. The CDR3 sequence is CSASENNEQFF. CDR3 in DNA: TGCAGTGCTAGTGAGAACAATGAGCAGTTCTTC.

The V call is TRBV5-1, the J call TRBJ2-5; no reliable D call. Germline V gene lookup returns CDR1 SGHRS and CDR2 YFSETQ. The CDR3 spans 14 residues. The germline V and J ends were trimmed by 1 base and 1 base, with 8 bases remaining between them. The CDR3 DNA reads as TGCGCCAGCAGCTTGAAGCCCATCCAAGAGACCCAGTACTTC. It codes for CASSLKPIQETQYF.

The V gene is TRBV30, the J gene TRBJ2-1; 13 nucleotides agree with TRBD2. This CDR3 contains 15 residues. Germline lookup yields CDR1 GTSNPN and CDR2 SVGIG (reference sequence). Trimming at V came to 3 bases and at J to 3 bases, leaving 2 bases not matched to a gene. CDR3 DNA sequence: TGTGCCTGGAGAGGACTAGCGGGGGTCTACAATGAGCAGTTCTTC. Its protein is CAWRGLAGVYNEQFF.

J is TRBJ2-2 and V is TRBV11-3; 8 nucleotides align to TRBD1. Looked up from germline, CDR1 is SGHNT and CDR2 is YENEEA. Trimming cost V 4 bases and J 5 bases; bases outside gene matches: 6. The CDR3 length is 15 residues. CDR3 DNA sequence: TGTGCCAGCAGCTCCGGACAGGGAGGTACCGGGGAGCTGTTTTTT. Amino acids: CASSSGQGGTGELFF.

The rearrangement joins TRBV28 to TRBJ2-7, with 7 bases aligning to TRBD1. Germline values: CDR1 MDHEN, CDR2 SYDVKM. V was clipped by 4 bases and J by 6 bases; unmatched bases: 3. This CDR3 is built from 12 residues. CDR3 coding DNA: TGTGCCAGCAGTTCCCGGACAGGCGAGCAGTACTTC. Translation: CASSSRTGEQYF.

V and J are TRBV6-6 and TRBJ2-7, with 10 bases identical to TRBD1. V was pared by 10 bases and J by 4 bases, with 10 bases of the junction left unmatched. This CDR3 is 14 amino acids long. The germline V gene has CDR1 MNHNY and CDR2 SVGAGI (reference sequence). The CDR3, as DNA: TGTGCCACCACGAGCCGGGACAGGGGATACGAGCAGTACTTC. Its translation: CATTSRDRGYEQYF.

The chain links TRBV27 to TRBJ1-5; D not resolved. The V end was cut by 3 bases, the J end by 8 bases, with 11 bases between. CDR1 is MNHEY and CDR2 is SMNVEV in the germline V gene (reference sequence). CDR3 size: 13 residues. The CDR3 here is CASSFGNLEPQHF. The CDR3 nucleotides are TGTGCCAGCAGTTTCGGGAATTTGGAGCCCCAGCATTTT.

The chain uses TRBV6-5 and TRBJ1-3; D is perhaps TRBD1 (6 bases). Per germline, CDR1 MNHEY and CDR2 SVGAGI. Trimming shortened V by 4 bases and J by 3 bases, and 13 bases separated the two germline ends. The CDR3 totals 15 residues. CDR3 nucleotides: TGTGCCAGCAGTTCCCTGGGGGCTGGTGGAAACACCATATATTTT. Its translation: CASSSLGAGGNTIYF.

This rearrangement joins TRBV5-1 to TRBJ1-1, with TRBD1 identical over 7 bases. There are 15 residues in the CDR3. Trimming at V came to 0 bases and at J to 0 bases, leaving 2 bases not matched to a gene. The germline V gene has CDR1 SGHRS and CDR2 YFSETQ. CDR3 amino acids: CASSLEQGMNTEAFF. The CDR3 coding sequence is TGCGCCAGCAGCTTGGAACAGGGGATGAACACTGAAGCTTTCTTT.

The chain joins TRBV4-2 to TRBJ2-7, with D perhaps matching TRBD1 (6 bases). V lost 4 bases to trimming and J lost 6 bases, with 10 bases between them. CDR3 length: 12 residues. The germline CDR1 and CDR2 sequences are LGHNA and YNFKEQ. CDR3 DNA: TGTGCCAGCAGCCCATCAGGGGTCGAGCAGTACTTC. Encoded protein: CASSPSGVEQYF.

The V and J genes are TRBV20-1 and TRBJ2-7; 8 positions match TRBD1. Germline CDR1 reads DFQATT; CDR2 reads SNEGSKA (reference sequence). The CDR3 length is 11 residues. With V trimmed by 6 bases and J by 5 bases, 3 bases remained unmatched. The CDR3: CSARQGNEQYF. The CDR3 coding sequence is TGCAGTGCCCGACAGGGGAACGAGCAGTACTTC.

The J gene is TRBJ1-2, the V gene TRBV3-1 (or the pseudogene TRBV3-2); D gene uncertain. Germline V gives CDR1 LGHDT, CDR2 YNNKEL (reference sequence). The ends were cut back, 5 bases at V and 1 base at J, with 11 bases in the middle. CDR3 length equals 14 residues. This chain's CDR3 is CASSSWTGNYGYTF. CDR3 DNA sequence: TGTGCCAGCAGCTCTTGGACGGGTAACTATGGCTACACCTTC.